This is a list of T cell receptor beta chains from one sample in a study of cytomegalovirus exposure and HLA in healthy donors. Here immunoSEQ multiplex PCR was the method, and the copy in TCRdb shows in-frame clones only, minus some. The sample yields 75,000 to 100,000 clones, 65% to 80% seen once. The sample comprised PBMCs. These receptors were collected from a man between 60 and 75 years old in good health and CMV-seropositive. CDR3s include the opening cysteine and the closing phenylalanine or tryptophan. D genes are given only for firm matches. A row's size may be missing; if present it is once, few, many or a size class.

clone_size j_call d_call v_call cdr3_length cdr3_nt cdr3_aa
- TRBJ2-3 - TRBV7-3 15 TGTGCCAGCAGCCCATCACTAGATAAAACAGATACGCAGTATTTT CASSPSLDKTDTQYF
- TRBJ2-7 TRBD1 TRBV27 13 TGTGCCAGCAGTCGAACGGGACAGTACGAGCAGTACTTC CASSRTGQYEQYF
- TRBJ1-6 - TRBV18 14 TGTGCCAGCTCACCACAAGGGGCAGGATCACCCCTCCACTTT CASSPQGAGSPLHF
- TRBJ2-7 TRBD1 TRBV29-1 13 TGCAGCGCAGGACAGGGACCATCCTACGAGCAGTACTTC CSAGQGPSYEQYF
- TRBJ1-1 - TRBV6-5 14 TGTGCCAGCAGTTACTCGGGGGGGAACACTGAAGCTTTCTTT CASSYSGGNTEAFF
- TRBJ2-7 - TRBV18 15 TGTGCCAGCTCACCGACAGGAGCTAGCTTGTACGAGCAGTACTTC CASSPTGASLYEQYF
- TRBJ2-5 - TRBV28 15 TGTGCCAGCAGTTTAGGACAGATATTACAAGAGACCCAGTACTTC CASSLGQILQETQYF
- TRBJ2-5 TRBD1 TRBV6-6 15 TGTGCCAGCAGTCAAGCGGACAGGGGGAGAGAGACCCAGTACTTC CASSQADRGRETQYF
- TRBJ2-2 - TRBV5-1 15 TGCGCCAGCAGCTATGACAGCACGAACACCGGGGAGCTGTTTTTT CASSYDSTNTGELFF
- TRBJ1-2 - TRBV27 13 TGTGCCAGCAGTTTAAATAGTTTCAATGGCTACACCTTC CASSLNSFNGYTF
few TRBJ2-1 - TRBV29-1 13 TGCAGCGTCGTTCCCTCGGGAGACAATGAGCAGTTCTTC CSVVPSGDNEQFF
- TRBJ2-7 TRBD1 TRBV29-1 15 TGCAGCGCTGAATGGGTGGACAGGGGGGCGTACGAGCAGTACTTC CSAEWVDRGAYEQYF
- TRBJ1-2 - TRBV5-5 15 TGTGCCAGCAGCTTGGGTCCAGGGATTAACTATGGCTACACCTTC CASSLGPGINYGYTF
- TRBJ2-4 TRBD1 TRBV5-1 15 TGCGCCAGCAGCTTGGAACAGGGGTCCAAAAACATTCAGTACTTC CASSLEQGSKNIQYF
- TRBJ2-7 TRBD1 TRBV5-8 19 TGTGCCAGCAGCTTGTTTGTGGGACAGGGAGGCATAATGGACTACGAGCAGTACTTC CASSLFVGQGGIMDYEQYF
- TRBJ2-1 TRBD2 TRBV2 17 TGTGCCAGCAGTGATACGTCTAGCGGGGGGGCCTCAAATGAGCAGTTCTTC CASSDTSSGGASNEQFF
- TRBJ1-6 TRBD1 TRBV27 16 TGTGCCAGCAGTTGGACAGGGAGCTCCTATAATTCACCCCTCCACTTT CASSWTGSSYNSPLHF
- TRBJ1-1 - TRBV19 13 TGTGCCAGTAGTTGGGGCCTGAACACTGAAGCTTTCTTT CASSWGLNTEAFF
few TRBJ2-3 TRBD2 TRBV5-4 15 TGTGCCAGCAGCACCGCGGGGGGAAGCACAGATACGCAGTATTTT CASSTAGGSTDTQYF
- TRBJ2-2 - TRBV4-3 19 TGCGCCAGCAGCCAAGGTGCCTCTACAGGGAACCTAGACACCGGGGAGCTGTTTTTT CASSQGASTGNLDTGELFF
- TRBJ1-5 - TRBV6-6 16 TGTGCCAGCAGTGGCCTGGCAGGGGTTAGCAATCAGCCCCAGCATTTT CASSGLAGVSNQPQHF
once TRBJ1-2 - TRBV1 18 TGCACCAGCAGCCAAGACCCCAGGAGGACAGGGGTCGTCTATGGCTACACCTTC CTSSQDPRRTGVVYGYTF
- TRBJ1-4 - TRBV2 13 TGTGCCAGCACCACAGGAGTTAATGAAAAACTGTTTTTT CASTTGVNEKLFF
- TRBJ2-7 TRBD1 TRBV4-1 15 TGCGCCAGCAGCCAAGAGGACAGGCTTTTCACCGAGCAGTACTTC CASSQEDRLFTEQYF
- TRBJ1-3 TRBD1 TRBV2 17 TGTGCCAGCAGCCGCCGCTGGACAGGGGGATCTGGAAACACCATATATTTT CASSRRWTGGSGNTIYF
- TRBJ2-7 - TRBV7-9 13 TGTGCCAGCGTACAAGGGGGGGCCTACGAGCAGTACTTC CASVQGGAYEQYF
- TRBJ2-2 TRBD2 TRBV7-2 19 TGTGCCAGCAGCTTAGAAAAATTCCGGGGGGGCGTTGGAACCGGGGAGCTGTTTTTT CASSLEKFRGGVGTGELFF
- TRBJ2-3 TRBD2 TRBV4-1 15 TGCGCCAGCAGCCAAAGCGGGGGGGCTACAGATACGCAGTATTTT CASSQSGGATDTQYF